Below, 27 T cell receptor beta chains from the same sample are listed, as sequenced in a study of metastatic and nonmetastatic thyroid tumors. TCRdb ran MiXCR on the PCR reads. The sample includes about 5,500 clones, under 40% of them seen just once. There were no patients who had received any treatment before thyroid surgery. Sequencing was done on a sample of adjacent normal tissue. The origin of the receptors is a male donor with papillary thyroid cancer or a benign thyroid nodule (not recorded which). Some clones in this sample may be carry-over from other donors' samples.

This clone is labeled large. The rearrangement joins TRBV28 to TRBJ1-3; possibly TRBD1 for D (5 bases). CDR3 size: 15 residues. The germline CDR1 and CDR2 sequences are MDHEN and SYDVKM. With 5 bases removed from V and 0 bases from J, the gap between germline ends came to 11 bases. CDR3 coding DNA: TGTGCCAGCAGTACGGGGGTGCCCTCTGGAAACACCATATATTTT. Its translation is CASSTGVPSGNTIYF. Combining the CDR3 with reference TRBV28 and TRBJ1-3 gives the whole variable domain DVKVTQSSRYLVKRTGEKVFLECVQDMDHENMFWYRQDPGLGLRLIYFSYDVKMKEKGDIPEGYSVSREKKERFSLILESASTNQTSMYLCASSTGVPSGNTIYFGEGSWLTVV.

This clone was counted between two and nine times. The chain couples TRBV19 to TRBJ1-2; D not resolved. CDR1 is LNHDA, CDR2 SQIVND, per germline (reference sequence). The CDR3 is made up of 13 amino acids. Trimming took 4 bases from V and 4 from J, leaving 10 bases between them. CDR3 nucleotides: TGTGCCAGTAGTACTCGGAGCTCCTATGGCTACACCTTC. Translation gives CASSTRSSYGYTF.

The V and J genes are TRBV5-1 and TRBJ2-7, with TRBD1 matching 12 bases. This CDR3 contains 16 residues. In germline, CDR1 is SGHRS, CDR2 YFSETQ. Trimming at V came to 0 bases and at J to 3 bases, leaving 4 bases not matched to a gene. The CDR3 DNA reads TGCGCCAGCAGCTTGGGGGGACAGGGGGCATACTACGAGCAGTACTTC. Translation: CASSLGGQGAYYEQYF.

The chain joins TRBV12-3 or TRBV12-4 to TRBJ1-5; D ambiguous. CDR3 length: 12 residues. Trimming stripped 7 bases from V and 0 bases from J, with 4 bases between. CDR3 region: CASTYSNQPQHF. The DNA for the CDR3 is TGTGCCAGCACATATAGCAATCAGCCCCAGCATTTT.

This clone was seen a handful of times. The J gene is TRBJ2-5, the V gene TRBV3-1; TRBD2 matches at 7 bases. Germline V gives CDR1 LGHDT, CDR2 YNNKEL (reference sequence). The CDR3 consists of 13 residues. The V segment lost 4 bases and the J segment 5 bases; nucleotides outside the gene matches: 4. CDR3 region: CASSRTSWETQYF. CDR3 bases: TGTGCCAGCAGCCGGACTAGTTGGGAGACCCAGTACTTC.

This CDR3 is CASSDARAGGYSNQPQHF. The CDR3 coding sequence is TGTGCCAGCAGTGACGCTAGGGCGGGGGGTTATAGCAATCAGCCCCAGCATTTT. The V call is TRBV6-1, the J call TRBJ1-5; D is possibly TRBD1 (5 bases). Germline CDR1 and CDR2: MNHNS and SASEGT. V was shortened by 3 bases and J by 0 bases, with 18 bases between the two germline ends. The CDR3 runs 18 residues.

As concerns this clone: Germline is not matched at one junction end, which may reflect a read error. This chain uses TRBV4-2 with TRBJ2-7; TRBD1 matches at 9 bases. Germline V CDR1 and CDR2: LGHNA, YNFKEQ. CDR3 length: 15 residues. Written as DNA, the CDR3 is TGTGCTAGCAGCCAAGACCCGGGACAGGGTTACGACCAGTACTTC. Protein product: CASSQDPGQGYDQYF.

The chain has TRBV2 and TRBJ2-3; TRBD2 agrees at 11 bases. Germline V gives CDR1 SNHLY, CDR2 FYNNEI. The V gene end was trimmed by 3 bases and the J gene end by 0 bases; junction bases not matched to a gene: 11. The CDR3 has 19 residues. This CDR3 reads CASSDGVGTSGTSTDTQYF. The CDR3 bases are TGTGCCAGCAGTGATGGGGTTGGGACTAGCGGAACTAGCACAGATACGCAGTATTTT.

The chain is built from TRBV6-6 and TRBJ2-1; unclear D gene. V was clipped by 0 bases and J by 9 bases, with 6 bases between them. The CDR3 spans 12 residues. Germline CDR1 and CDR2: MNHNY and SVGAGI (reference sequence). The CDR3 region is CASSYSRLEQFF. As DNA, the CDR3 is TGTGCCAGCAGTTACTCCCGCCTTGAGCAGTTCTTC.

The genes are TRBV27 and TRBJ1-1; TRBD1 is a possible D gene (5 bases). The CDR3 spans 11 residues. Germline V CDR1 and CDR2: MNHEY, SMNVEV (reference sequence). V was shortened by 7 bases and J by 5 bases, with 8 bases between the two germline ends. The DNA for the CDR3 is TGTGCCAGCACAAAGGGGACTGAAGCTTTCTTT. As protein: CASTKGTEAFF.

This clone showed up many times. This sequence joins TRBV6-1 and TRBJ1-1; tentative D call: TRBD1 (5 bases). With 11 bases removed from V and 4 bases from J, the gap between germline ends came to 20 bases. Germline CDR1 MNHNS, CDR2 SASEGT. The CDR3 runs to 14 residues. The chain's CDR3 is CAARDPSWATEAFF. The CDR3 DNA is TGTGCCGCCCGGGACCCTAGTTGGGCCACTGAAGCTTTCTTT.

The chain recombines TRBV4-1 with TRBJ1-3; D not certain. Germline V gene lookup returns CDR1 MGHRA and CDR2 YSYEKL. The CDR3 has 16 amino acids. The V gene lost 4 bases and the J gene lost 0 bases, with 13 bases spanning the gap. CDR3: CASSRKDGVSGNTIYF. The CDR3 region has the DNA TGCGCCAGCAGCCGGAAGGACGGAGTCTCTGGAAACACCATATATTTT.

There are many counts of this clone. This sequence joins TRBV20-1 and TRBJ2-5, with 9 bases matching TRBD2. The junction had 13 bases not matched to a gene; V was cut back by 2 bases and J by 3 bases. Germline CDR1 DFQATT, CDR2 SNEGSKA (reference sequence). The CDR3 is made up of 17 amino acids. The CDR3 bases are TGCAGTGCTAGACTGGATGCGGGAGGGGGGGCCAAAGAGACCCAGTACTTC. It yields the protein CSARLDAGGGAKETQYF.

V gene TRBV7-8 combines with J gene TRBJ1-5, with D unclear. Trimming removed 1 base at V and 0 bases at J, with 7 bases between. The CDR3 totals 15 residues. CDR1 is SGHVS and CDR2 is FQNEAQ in the germline V gene. In DNA, the CDR3 is TGTGCCAGCAGCTTAGTCGCCCATAGCAATCAGCCCCAGCATTTT. It specifies CASSLVAHSNQPQHF.

The table lists this clone with a few counts. The gene calls are TRBV6-1 and TRBJ2-6, with a weak D call TRBD1 (6 bases). The CDR3 spans 16 residues. CDR1 MNHNS and CDR2 SASEGT come from the germline V gene. V was cut by 2 bases and J by 4 bases, with 12 bases left in between. As DNA, the CDR3 is TGTGCCAGCAGTGAATTTACAGGGCAAGGGGCCAACGTCCTGACTTTC. Translation: CASSEFTGQGANVLTF.

This clone has just a few counts. The chain links TRBV19 to TRBJ2-2; D not certain. The V end lost 7 bases, the J end lost 1 base, and 10 bases lay between the germline ends. The CDR3 extends over 14 amino acids. CDR1 and CDR2 (germline): LNHDA, SQIVND (reference sequence). The CDR3 DNA reads as TGTGCCAGTATAGGAGAACAGAACACCGGGGAGCTGTTTTTT. Protein sequence: CASIGEQNTGELFF.

About this clone itself: One end of the junction varies from germline; a read error may be responsible. CDR3 protein: CSAKQGAWELFF. In DNA form, the CDR3 reads TGCAGTGCTAAACAGGGGGCCTGGGAGTTGTTTTTT. V usage is TRBV20-1 and J usage is TRBJ2-2; 9 bases match TRBD1. The germline CDR1 and CDR2 sequences are DFQATT and SNEGSKA (reference sequence). The CDR3 runs 12 residues.

This clone turned up a few times. In DNA, the CDR3 is TGTGCCAGCAGCCCGCCTCGAGGACAGGGGGGGAAAGAGACCCAGTACTTC. Amino acids: CASSPPRGQGGKETQYF. V usage is TRBV27 and J usage is TRBJ2-5; 10 bases agree with TRBD1. V lost 6 bases to trimming and J lost 3 bases; unmatched junction nucleotides: 13. The CDR3 covers 17 residues. Germline-derived CDR1 and CDR2 are MNHEY and SMNVEV (reference sequence).

This chain connects TRBV4-2 to TRBJ2-2; unclear D gene. Germline V gene lookup returns CDR1 LGHNA and CDR2 YNFKEQ. The CDR3 runs 16 residues. Deletions cut 0 bases from V and 2 bases from J, with 10 bases between. CDR3 in amino acids: CASSQDLRTNTGELFF. CDR3 bases: TGTGCCAGCAGCCAAGATCTCAGGACCAACACCGGGGAGCTGTTTTTT.

This clone was counted a few times. V is TRBV5-6 and J is TRBJ2-7; perhaps TRBD1 as D (6 bases). Germline lookup yields CDR1 SGHDT and CDR2 YYEEEE. V lost 3 bases, J lost 6 bases, and 16 bases lay in between. CDR3 size: 14 residues. The DNA of the CDR3 is TGTGCCAGCAGCTCCCCACAGGGCTATAGCGAGCAGTACTTC. This gives the protein CASSSPQGYSEQYF.

This clone was counted ten times or more. The chain is built from TRBV6-2 or TRBV6-3 and TRBJ1-3; D remains ambiguous. V was trimmed by 3 bases and J by 3 bases, leaving 6 bases between them. The CDR3 length is 13 residues. Looked up from germline, CDR1 is MNHEY and CDR2 is SVGEGT. The CDR3 nucleotides read TGTGCCAGCAGTTATCCACTTGGAAACACCATATATTTT. Its translation is CASSYPLGNTIYF.

The table lists this clone with a few counts. The genes are TRBV6-1 and TRBJ2-1; 9 positions agree with TRBD1. Germline-derived CDR1 and CDR2 are MNHNS and SASEGT. This CDR3 has 15 residues. The V gene end was trimmed by 7 bases and the J gene end by 3 bases; junction bases not matched to a gene: 7. This CDR3 reads CASTTPGQGYNEQFF. CDR3 nucleotide sequence: TGTGCCAGCACCACTCCGGGACAGGGCTACAATGAGCAGTTCTTC.

This clone occurred a few times. The junction does not match germline at one end; this may be a read error. The J gene is TRBJ2-7, the V gene TRBV19, with D tentatively TRBD1 or TRBD2 (5 bases each). This CDR3 region has 15 residues. Germline V CDR1 and CDR2: LNHDA, SQIVND (reference sequence). The CDR3 DNA sequence: TGTGCCGGTAGTCCCGTCGAGGGCAGGGAATACGAGCAGTACTTC. The encoded protein is CAGSPVEGREYEQYF.

This clone was seen more than once but under ten times. The V and J genes are TRBV12-3 or TRBV12-4 and TRBJ2-2; no firm D call. Trimming pared 5 bases from V and 4 bases from J, leaving 5 bases between. The CDR3 loop spans 12 amino acids. The CDR3 coding sequence is TGTGCCAGCAGTCTACCCACCGGGGAGCTGTTTTTT. Translated, it gives CASSLPTGELFF.

The V call is TRBV9, the J call TRBJ2-7; D may be TRBD2 (5 bases). Trimming took off 0 bases at V and 0 bases at J, with 10 bases between the two ends. The CDR3 runs to 15 residues. Germline V gene sequence: CDR1 SGDLS, CDR2 YYNGEE. CDR3 nucleotide sequence: TGTGCCAGCAGCGTAGGACTACCAAGCTCCTACGAGCAGTACTTC. This encodes CASSVGLPSSYEQYF.

This clone was detected a few times. The gene calls are TRBV15 and TRBJ1-5; D is unresolved. V gave up 8 bases and J gave up 0 bases, with 17 bases separating them. CDR3 length: 16 amino acids. Germline lookup yields CDR1 LNHNV and CDR2 YYDKDF (reference sequence). CDR3 sequence (DNA): TGTGCCACCGCCGCCCCAGGAGATGGTAGCAATCAGCCCCAGCATTTT. It encodes CATAAPGDGSNQPQHF.

This clone has only a few counts. V usage is TRBV19 and J usage is TRBJ1-1; a possible D gene is TRBD1 (6 bases). The CDR3 has 14 amino acids. V dropped 3 bases and J dropped 1 base, with 9 bases sitting between them. Per the germline V gene, CDR1 is LNHDA and CDR2 is SQIVND (reference sequence). CDR3 sequence reads: CASSIYRANTEAFF. Written as DNA, the CDR3 is TGTGCCAGTAGTATTTACAGGGCGAACACTGAAGCTTTCTTT.